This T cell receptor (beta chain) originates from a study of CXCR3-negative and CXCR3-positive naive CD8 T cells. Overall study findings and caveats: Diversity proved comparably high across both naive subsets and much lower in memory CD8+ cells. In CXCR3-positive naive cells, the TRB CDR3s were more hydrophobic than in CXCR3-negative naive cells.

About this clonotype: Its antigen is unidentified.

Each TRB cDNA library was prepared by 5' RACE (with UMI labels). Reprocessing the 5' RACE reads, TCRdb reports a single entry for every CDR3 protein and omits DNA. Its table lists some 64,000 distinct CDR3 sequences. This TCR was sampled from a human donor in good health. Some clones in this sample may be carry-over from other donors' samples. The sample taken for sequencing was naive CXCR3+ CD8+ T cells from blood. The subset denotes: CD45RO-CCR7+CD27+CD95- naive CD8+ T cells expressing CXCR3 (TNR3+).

CDR3 sequence reads: CASTTLPEDEQYF. The V gene is TRBV7-9, the J gene TRBJ2-7. The CDR3 has 13 residues. The germline V gene encodes CDR1 SEHNR and CDR2 FQNEAQ (reference sequence).